The following is a TCR beta chain sequence with its context. Its antigen is as yet unknown. TCRdb's table, derived via immunoSEQ multiplex PCR, lists solely in-frame clones and lacks some. Of 150,000 to 180,000 clones listed, more than 75% are singletons. There are 14 residues in the CDR3. From germline, CDR1 is KGHSH and CDR2 LQKENI. V was cut by 6 bases and J by 3 bases, with 12 bases left in between. The data are from a study of T cell responses to AZD1222 COVID-19 vaccine. The study, taken as a whole, reports: The donors showed a predominance of white British ancestry and of females, with possible underestimation of clonal diversity.

This clonotype was obtained from an adult in good health. The V and J genes are TRBV18 and TRBJ1-5; D is ambiguous. The sample was peripheral blood, taken on day 0 of AZD1222 vaccination. The CDR3 here is CASSPGVSNQPQHF. CDR3 DNA: TGTGCCAGCTCCCCCGGGGTGTCCAATCAGCCCCAGCATTTT.